This T cell receptor (beta chain) was observed in a study of T-cell memory formation after mild COVID-19. TCRdb recomputed calls from the 5' RACE reads with MiXCR, one row per CDR3 protein. The sample has about 200,000 distinct CDR3 sequences, around 20% seen once. The germline gives CDR1 KGHSH, CDR2 LQKENI. V lost 4 bases to trimming and J lost 6 bases, with 11 bases between them. The CDR3 sequence is 13 residues long. The specimen sequenced was PBMCs or a T cell subset sorted from them (not recorded which). This clonotype was sampled from an adult woman who had mild COVID-19 (a few samples of this study predate the infection). Cell type and time point are not known. This chain joins TRBV18 and TRBJ2-3; the D gene is possibly TRBD1 (5 bases). For the CDR3, the DNA is TGTGCCAGCTCACAAACCACAGGCGATACGCAGTATTTT. It specifies CASSQTTGDTQYF.